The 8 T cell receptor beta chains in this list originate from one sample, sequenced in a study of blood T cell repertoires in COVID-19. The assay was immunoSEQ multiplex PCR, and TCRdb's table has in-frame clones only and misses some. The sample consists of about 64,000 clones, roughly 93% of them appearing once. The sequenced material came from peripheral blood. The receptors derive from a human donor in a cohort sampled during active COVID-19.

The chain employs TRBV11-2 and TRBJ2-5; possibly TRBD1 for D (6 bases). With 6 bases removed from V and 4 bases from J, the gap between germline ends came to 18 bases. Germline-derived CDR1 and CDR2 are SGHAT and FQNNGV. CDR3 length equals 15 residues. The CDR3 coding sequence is TGTGCCAGCAGATCCGGGACAACAAAATCAGAGACCCAGTACTTC. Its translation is CASRSGTTKSETQYF.

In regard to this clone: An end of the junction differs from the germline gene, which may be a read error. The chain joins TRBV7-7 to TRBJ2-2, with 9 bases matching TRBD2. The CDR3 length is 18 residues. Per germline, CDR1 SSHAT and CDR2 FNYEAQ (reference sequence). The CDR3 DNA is TGTGCTAGCAGCCTCAGGGCAGCGGGAGGACCAATATCCGGGGAGCTGTTTTTT. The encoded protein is CASSLRAAGGPISGELFF. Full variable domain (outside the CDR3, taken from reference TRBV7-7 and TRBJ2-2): GAGVSQSPRYKVTKRGQDVTLRCDPISSHATLYWYQQALGQGPEFLTYFNYEAQPDKSGLPSDRFSAERPEGSISTLTIQRTEQRDSAMYRCASSLRAAGGPISGELFFGEGSRLTVL.

The CDR3 reads CASSEGLALNEQFF. In DNA form, the CDR3 reads TGTGCCAGCAGTGAGGGACTAGCCCTCAATGAGCAGTTCTTC. The rearrangement uses TRBV25-1 and TRBJ2-1; 9 positions agree with TRBD2. This CDR3 comprises 14 residues. J lost 6 bases, V lost 3 bases, and 3 bases had no gene match. Germline V lookup: CDR1 MGHDK, CDR2 SYGVNS.

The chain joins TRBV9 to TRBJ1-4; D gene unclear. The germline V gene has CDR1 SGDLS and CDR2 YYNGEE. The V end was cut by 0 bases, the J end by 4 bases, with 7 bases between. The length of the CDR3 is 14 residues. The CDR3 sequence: CASSVGGVNEKLFF. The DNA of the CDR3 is TGTGCCAGCAGCGTAGGGGGAGTTAATGAAAAACTGTTTTTT.

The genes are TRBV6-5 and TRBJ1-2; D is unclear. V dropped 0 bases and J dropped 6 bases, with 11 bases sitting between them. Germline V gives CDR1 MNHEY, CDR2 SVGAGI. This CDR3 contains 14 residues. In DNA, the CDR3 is TGTGCCAGCAGTTACTCCCCTCGGGGAAATGGCTACACCTTC. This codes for CASSYSPRGNGYTF.

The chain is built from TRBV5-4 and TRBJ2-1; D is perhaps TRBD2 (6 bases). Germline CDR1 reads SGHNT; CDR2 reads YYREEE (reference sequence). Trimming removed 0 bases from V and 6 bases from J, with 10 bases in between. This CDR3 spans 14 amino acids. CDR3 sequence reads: CASSLAGVANEQFF. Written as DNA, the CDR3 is TGTGCCAGCAGCTTGGCGGGGGTTGCCAATGAGCAGTTCTTC.

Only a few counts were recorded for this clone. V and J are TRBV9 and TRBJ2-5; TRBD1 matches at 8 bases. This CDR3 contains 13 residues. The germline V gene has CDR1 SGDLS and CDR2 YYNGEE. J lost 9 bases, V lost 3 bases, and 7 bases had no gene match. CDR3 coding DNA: TGTGCCAGCAGCGATGGACAGGGTATGTCCCAGTACTTC. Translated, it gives CASSDGQGMSQYF.

The CDR3 here is CASSLGIAGGFGTQYF. As DNA, the CDR3 is TGTGCCAGCAGCTTGGGTATAGCGGGAGGTTTCGGTACGCAGTATTTT. The chain couples TRBV5-5 to TRBJ2-3, with 10 positions matching TRBD2. The germline V gene encodes CDR1 SGHKS and CDR2 YYEKEE (reference sequence). CDR3 size: 16 residues. V lost 0 bases and J lost 8; bases outside the gene matches: 9.